This T cell receptor beta chain was documented in a study of shared clonotypes between healthy human individuals. The CDR3 spans 13 residues. V was cut by 0 bases and J by 4 bases, with 6 bases left in between. From germline, CDR1 is SGDLS and CDR2 YYNGEE. Researchers ran the assay at a deep level. The repertoire was sequenced with immunoSEQ multiplex PCR; TCRdb's copy has only in-frame clones and lacks some. The table lists about 180,000 clones, about 93% of them singletons. Study-level results: Shared clonotypes: 4.5% to 6.5% naive CD4, around 4% naive CD8, 2% to 2.5% memory CD4, over 0.3% memory CD8. Compared with clonotypes that all four donors shared, non-shared clonotypes had lower generation probabilities.

With regard to this clone: Its antigen remains unknown.

The sequence derives from a woman in her twenties or thirties in good health. V usage is TRBV9 and J usage is TRBJ2-3; D ambiguous. The material sequenced was naive CD4+ T cells sorted from blood. The subset: CD45RA+ positively selected. Here the CDR3 DNA reads TGTGCCAGCAGCGTAGTGGCCCCAGATACGCAGTATTTT. Encoded protein: CASSVVAPDTQYF.